The 22 T cell receptor beta chains reported below all come from one sample, sequenced in a study of shared clonotypes between healthy human individuals. The repertoire was sequenced with immunoSEQ multiplex PCR; TCRdb's copy has only in-frame clones and lacks some. Altogether about 2.4 million clones are present, roughly 93% being singletons, with the ten largest covering approximately 0.37%. The specimen sequenced was naive CD4+ T cells from PBMCs. Subset noted: CD45RA+ positively selected. These receptors all stem from a man younger than 30 in good health. Some clones in this sample may be carry-over from other donors' samples.

V usage is TRBV29-1 and J usage is TRBJ2-5, with D possibly called TRBD1 or TRBD2 (5 bases each). Trimming pared 2 bases from V and 4 bases from J, leaving 11 bases between. The CDR3 has 13 residues. Germline CDR1 is SQVTM and CDR2 is ANQGSEA. The CDR3 DNA sequence: TGCAGCGTTGAAATCCCGGGACGAGAGACCCAGTACTTC. Translation: CSVEIPGRETQYF.

CDR3 DNA: TGTGCCAGCTGGACAGGGGGCTCTGGGGCCAACGTCCTGACTTTC. The encoded protein is CASWTGGSGANVLTF. The chain employs TRBV28 and TRBJ2-6, with TRBD1 matching over 10 bases. Losses at the gene ends were 8 bases for V and 0 bases for J; bases not matched to a gene: 1. CDR1 MDHEN and CDR2 SYDVKM come from the germline V gene. The CDR3 has 15 amino acids.

This chain links TRBV28 with TRBJ2-2, with TRBD1 matching 7 bases. The CDR3 covers 15 residues. Germline-derived CDR1 and CDR2 are MDHEN and SYDVKM. The J segment lost 6 bases and the V segment lost 3 bases, leaving 7 bases of the junction unmatched. The CDR3 DNA reads as TGTGCCAGCAGTTTTCGACAGGGATGGGCCGGGGAGCTGTTTTTT. Translating gives CASSFRQGWAGELFF.

The V gene is TRBV5-1, the J gene TRBJ2-3, with 10 positions matching TRBD2. The junction had 6 bases not matched to a gene; V was cut back by 1 base and J by 1 base. Germline V gene lookup returns CDR1 SGHRS and CDR2 YFSETQ. CDR3 size: 17 residues. The CDR3 DNA reads as TGCGCCAGCAGCTTGTTTTCAGGACTAGCGGGCACAGATACGCAGTATTTT. This codes for CASSLFSGLAGTDTQYF.

This clone has just one count. The rearrangement links TRBV19 to TRBJ1-2; TRBD1 might be the D (6 bases). Trimming removed 0 bases at V and 4 bases at J, with 9 bases between. CDR3 length: 14 residues. The germline V gene has CDR1 LNHDA and CDR2 SQIVND (reference sequence). In nucleotides, the CDR3 is TGTGCCAGTAGTATAGAGCGGACAGTCTATGGCTACACCTTC. As protein: CASSIERTVYGYTF.

A single count supports this clone. The chain links TRBV6-5 to TRBJ2-7; 7 bases match TRBD2. The length of the CDR3 is 15 residues. Germline trimming cut 6 bases from V and 6 bases from J; bases unmatched to any gene: 14. Germline V lookup: CDR1 MNHEY, CDR2 SVGAGI. CDR3: CASRSVGEGMVEQYF. DNA for the CDR3: TGTGCCAGCAGGTCGGTCGGGGAGGGTATGGTCGAGCAGTACTTC.

The chain is built from TRBV10-3 and TRBJ1-2, with TRBD1 as a possible D gene (6 bases). V shed 0 bases and J shed 8 bases, with 13 bases lying between them. Germline CDR1 is ENHRY and CDR2 is SYGVKD. The CDR3 contains 14 residues. DNA of the CDR3: TGTGCCATCAGTGAGTCGAGGGGGGGATTCGGCTACACCTTC. It is translated as CAISESRGGFGYTF.

CDR3 region: CASSPTGGGTEAFF. CDR3 sequence (DNA): TGTGCCAGCAGCCCTACGGGGGGAGGCACTGAAGCTTTCTTT. The chain recombines TRBV7-2 with TRBJ1-1, with a weak D call TRBD1 (5 bases). Germline V gives CDR1 SGHTA, CDR2 FQGNSA. Trimming removed 5 bases at V and 4 bases at J, with 14 bases between. The CDR3 spans 14 residues.

The chain has TRBV7-2 and TRBJ2-5; no firm D call. Germline values: CDR1 SGHTA, CDR2 FQGNSA. The CDR3 is made up of 15 amino acids. The ends were cut back, 2 bases at V and 0 bases at J, with 10 bases in the middle. The DNA of the CDR3 is TGTGCCAGCAGCTTATACGTGACTTACCAAGAGACCCAGTACTTC. Translating gives CASSLYVTYQETQYF.

The V gene is TRBV27, the J gene TRBJ2-3; 8 bases map to TRBD1. This CDR3 has 15 amino acids. Per germline, CDR1 MNHEY and CDR2 SMNVEV (reference sequence). Trimming at V came to 5 bases and at J to 2 bases, leaving 6 bases not matched to a gene. The CDR3 DNA follows: TGTGCCAGCAGTCGGTGGGGACAGGACACAGATACGCAGTATTTT. As protein: CASSRWGQDTDTQYF.

This chain joins TRBV6-5 and TRBJ1-1; D unclear. This CDR3 spans 14 amino acids. Trimming took off 6 bases at V and 0 bases at J, with 11 bases between the two ends. The germline gives CDR1 MNHEY, CDR2 SVGAGI. The CDR3 sequence: CASSRFPMNTEAFF. The CDR3 coding sequence is TGTGCCAGCAGCCGCTTCCCCATGAACACTGAAGCTTTCTTT.

The chain recombines TRBV5-1 with TRBJ1-2, with D tentatively TRBD1 (5 bases). V was pared by 1 base and J by 0 bases, with 10 bases between. The CDR3 covers 15 residues. Looked up from germline, CDR1 is SGHRS and CDR2 is YFSETQ. The CDR3 spells CASSLSGAANYGYTF. The DNA for the CDR3 is TGCGCCAGCAGCTTGAGCGGGGCTGCTAACTATGGCTACACCTTC.

The sample holds one count of this clone. This chain uses TRBV5-1 with TRBJ2-5; 7 bases are shared with TRBD2. The germline gives CDR1 SGHRS, CDR2 YFSETQ. The CDR3 is 16 amino acids. The junction had 8 bases not matched to a gene; V was cut back by 2 bases and J by 1 base. CDR3 region: CASSFGSGTFQETQYF. The CDR3 bases are TGCGCCAGCAGCTTTGGAAGCGGGACCTTCCAAGAGACCCAGTACTTC.

The genes are TRBV6-1 and TRBJ1-5; 7 nucleotides match TRBD1. V lost 8 bases and J lost 4; bases outside the gene matches: 5. Germline assignment: CDR1 MNHNS and CDR2 SASEGT. This CDR3 contains 13 residues. As DNA, the CDR3 is TGTGCCAGCGGGGGACAGAGGAATCAGCCCCAGCATTTT. Translation: CASGGQRNQPQHF.

V gene TRBV15 combines with J gene TRBJ2-3; 10 positions agree with TRBD2. This CDR3 has 15 amino acids. CDR1 is LNHNV and CDR2 is YYDKDF in the germline V gene (reference sequence). V lost 6 bases, J lost 4 bases, and 7 bases stayed unmatched. Written as DNA, the CDR3 is TGTGCCACCAGTAGCGGGAGGTATTCCCCAGATACGCAGTATTTT. It specifies CATSSGRYSPDTQYF.

As for this clone: The sample has other DNA sequences that encode this CDR3 too. V gene TRBV5-1 combines with J gene TRBJ1-5, with D possibly being TRBD1 (5 bases). CDR1 SGHRS and CDR2 YFSETQ come from the germline V gene. V dropped 4 bases and J dropped 4 bases, with 12 bases sitting between them. The CDR3 sequence is 14 residues long. CDR3 sequence (DNA): TGCGCCAGCAGCCCAGGGACCGGGAATCAGCCCCAGCATTTT. This translates into CASSPGTGNQPQHF. The full variable domain, its missing parts supplied by reference TRBV5-1 and TRBJ1-5, is KAGVTQTPRYLIKTRGQQVTLSCSPISGHRSVSWYQQTPGQGLQFLFEYFSETQRNKGNFPGRFSGRQFSNSRSEMNVSTLELGDSALYLCASSPGTGNQPQHFGDGTRLSIL.

The chain is built from TRBV5-1 and TRBJ1-1, with D possibly matching TRBD1 (6 bases). This CDR3 region has 14 residues. Germline V lookup: CDR1 SGHRS, CDR2 YFSETQ. Trimming took off 4 bases at V and 2 bases at J, with 12 bases between the two ends. As DNA, the CDR3 is TGCGCCAGCAGCACCTTGACAGGTAACACTGAAGCTTTCTTT. Its protein product is CASSTLTGNTEAFF.

The rearrangement uses TRBV5-6 and TRBJ1-5, with a weak D call TRBD1 (6 bases). CDR1 is SGHDT and CDR2 is YYEEEE in the germline V gene. The CDR3 spans 15 residues. Trimming cost V 2 bases and J 6 bases, with 15 bases left between them. CDR3: CASSFGGGHGQPQHF. In nucleotides, the CDR3 is TGTGCCAGCAGCTTCGGCGGGGGGCACGGTCAGCCCCAGCATTTT.

The chain is built from TRBV30 and TRBJ1-4; no clear D gene. Germline V lookup: CDR1 GTSNPN, CDR2 SVGIG (reference sequence). The CDR3 extends over 14 amino acids. V shed 3 bases and J shed 0 bases, with 8 bases lying between them. This CDR3 is CAWRDPATNEKLFF. The CDR3, as DNA: TGTGCCTGGAGGGACCCTGCAACTAATGAAAAACTGTTTTTT.

The gene calls are TRBV6-5 and TRBJ1-2; weak D call: TRBD1 (5 bases). There are 15 residues in the CDR3. The germline V and J ends were trimmed by 1 base and 8 bases, with 17 bases remaining between them. Germline values: CDR1 MNHEY, CDR2 SVGAGI. For the CDR3, the DNA is TGTGCCAGCAGTTACTTGCCCGGGACGGACAAAGGCTACACCTTC. As protein: CASSYLPGTDKGYTF.

This clone was found once. The rearrangement uses TRBV28 and TRBJ2-1; TRBD1 agrees at 8 bases. Germline loops: CDR1 MDHEN, CDR2 SYDVKM. Unmatched junction bases numbered 18, after V lost 8 bases and J lost 0 bases. The CDR3 consists of 19 residues. The CDR3 sequence is CASGIIRQGWPRSYNEQFF. CDR3 bases: TGTGCCAGCGGCATTATTAGACAGGGGTGGCCCCGCTCCTACAATGAGCAGTTCTTC.

This clone has just one count. The same CDR3 arises from other DNA sequences in this sample as well. The chain carries TRBV30 and TRBJ2-5; 7 bases agree with TRBD2. The CDR3 contains 13 residues. V dropped 2 bases and J dropped 2; count of bases not matched to a gene: 2. CDR1 and CDR2 (germline): GTSNPN, SVGIG (reference sequence). The CDR3 sequence: CAWSTGLQETQYF. The CDR3 region has the DNA TGTGCCTGGAGTACGGGACTACAAGAGACCCAGTACTTC.